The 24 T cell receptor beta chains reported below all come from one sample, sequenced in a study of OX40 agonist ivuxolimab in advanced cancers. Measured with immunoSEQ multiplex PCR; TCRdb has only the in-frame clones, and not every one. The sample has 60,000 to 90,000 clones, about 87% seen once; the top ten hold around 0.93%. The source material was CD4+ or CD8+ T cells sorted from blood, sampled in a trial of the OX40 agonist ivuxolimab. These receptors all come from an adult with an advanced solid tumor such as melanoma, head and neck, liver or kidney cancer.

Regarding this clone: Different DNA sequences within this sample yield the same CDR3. CDR3 sequence: CASSYGTSSNEQFF. As DNA, the CDR3 is TGTGCCAGCAGTTACGGGACTAGCTCGAATGAGCAGTTCTTC. This chain links TRBV6-6 with TRBJ2-1; TRBD2 aligns across 9 bases. This CDR3 region has 14 residues. V gave up 2 bases and J gave up 7 bases; unmatched junction bases: 3. Germline CDR1 MNHNY, CDR2 SVGAGI (reference sequence).

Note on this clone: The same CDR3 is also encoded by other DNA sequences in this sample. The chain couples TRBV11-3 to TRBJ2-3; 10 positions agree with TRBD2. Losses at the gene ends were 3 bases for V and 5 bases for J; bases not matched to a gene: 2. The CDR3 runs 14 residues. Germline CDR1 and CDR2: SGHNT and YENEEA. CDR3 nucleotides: TGTGCCAGCAGCTTGGTAGCGGGGGGAGATACGCAGTATTTT. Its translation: CASSLVAGGDTQYF. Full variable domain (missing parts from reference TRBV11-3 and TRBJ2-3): EAGVVQSPRYKIIEKKQPVAFWCNPISGHNTLYWYLQNLGQGPELLIRYENEEAVDDSQLPKDRFSAERLKGVDSTLKIQPAELGDSAVYLCASSLVAGGDTQYFGPGTRLTVL.

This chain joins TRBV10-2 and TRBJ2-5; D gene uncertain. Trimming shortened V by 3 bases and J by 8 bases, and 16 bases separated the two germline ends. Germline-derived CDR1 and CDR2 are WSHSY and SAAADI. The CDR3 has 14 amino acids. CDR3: CASSDSDRRGTQYF. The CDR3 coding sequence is TGCGCCAGCAGTGACTCGGACCGTCGAGGAACCCAGTACTTC.

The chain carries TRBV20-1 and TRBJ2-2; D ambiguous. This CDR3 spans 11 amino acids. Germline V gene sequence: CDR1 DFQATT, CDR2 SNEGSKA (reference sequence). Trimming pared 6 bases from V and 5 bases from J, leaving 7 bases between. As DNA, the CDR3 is TGCAGTGCGGAGATTACCGGGGAGCTGTTTTTT. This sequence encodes CSAEITGELFF.

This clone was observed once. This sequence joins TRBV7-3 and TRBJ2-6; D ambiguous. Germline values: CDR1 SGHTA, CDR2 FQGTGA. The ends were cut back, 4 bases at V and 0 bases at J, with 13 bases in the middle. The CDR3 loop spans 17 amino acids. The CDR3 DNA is TGTGCCAGCAGCTCCTCGACATCTGTCTCTGGGGCCAACGTCCTGACTTTC. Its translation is CASSSSTSVSGANVLTF.

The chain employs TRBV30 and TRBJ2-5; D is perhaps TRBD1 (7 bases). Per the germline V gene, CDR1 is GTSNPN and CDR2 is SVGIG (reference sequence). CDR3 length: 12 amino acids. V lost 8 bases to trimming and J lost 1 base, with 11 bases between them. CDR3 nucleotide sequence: TGTGCCCGCGGGACAGCCCAAGAGACCCAGTACTTC. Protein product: CARGTAQETQYF.

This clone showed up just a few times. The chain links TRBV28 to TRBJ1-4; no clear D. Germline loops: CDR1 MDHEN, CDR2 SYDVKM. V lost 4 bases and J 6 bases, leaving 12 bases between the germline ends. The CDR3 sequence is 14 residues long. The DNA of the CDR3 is TGTGCCAGCAGTTCCGGAGCATTGGATGAAAAACTGTTTTTT. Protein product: CASSSGALDEKLFF.

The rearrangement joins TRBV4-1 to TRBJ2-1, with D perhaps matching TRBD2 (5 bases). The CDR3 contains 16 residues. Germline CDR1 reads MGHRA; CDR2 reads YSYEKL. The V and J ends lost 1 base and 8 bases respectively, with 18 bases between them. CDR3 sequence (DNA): TGCGCCAGCAGCCAAGGGATAGCGCGAGGATGGGATGAGCAGTTCTTC. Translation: CASSQGIARGWDEQFF.

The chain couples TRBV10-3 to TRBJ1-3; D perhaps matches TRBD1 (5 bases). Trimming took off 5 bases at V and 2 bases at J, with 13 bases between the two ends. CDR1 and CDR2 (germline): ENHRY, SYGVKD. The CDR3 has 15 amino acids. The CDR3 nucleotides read TGTGCCATCAGTCCCAGGGAGGGTGCTGGAAACACCATATATTTT. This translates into CAISPREGAGNTIYF.

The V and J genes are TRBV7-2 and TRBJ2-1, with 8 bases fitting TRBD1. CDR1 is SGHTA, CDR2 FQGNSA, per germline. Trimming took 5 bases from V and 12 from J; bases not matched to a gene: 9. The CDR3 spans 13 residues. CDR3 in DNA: TGTGCCAGCAGCCTAATGGACAGGGTAAGGCAGTTCTTC. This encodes CASSLMDRVRQFF.

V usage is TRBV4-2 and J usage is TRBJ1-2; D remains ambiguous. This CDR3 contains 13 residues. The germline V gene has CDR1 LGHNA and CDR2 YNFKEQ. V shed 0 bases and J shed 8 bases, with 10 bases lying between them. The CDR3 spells CASSQEVNQGYTF. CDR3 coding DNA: TGTGCCAGCAGCCAAGAAGTTAACCAAGGCTACACCTTC.

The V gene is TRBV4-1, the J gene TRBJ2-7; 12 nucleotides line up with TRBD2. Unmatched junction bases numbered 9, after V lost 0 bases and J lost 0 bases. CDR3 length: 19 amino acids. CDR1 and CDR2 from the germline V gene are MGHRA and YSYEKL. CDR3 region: CASSQDGQPGLAGSYEQYF. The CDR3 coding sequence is TGCGCCAGCAGCCAAGATGGACAACCGGGACTAGCGGGCTCCTACGAGCAGTACTTC.

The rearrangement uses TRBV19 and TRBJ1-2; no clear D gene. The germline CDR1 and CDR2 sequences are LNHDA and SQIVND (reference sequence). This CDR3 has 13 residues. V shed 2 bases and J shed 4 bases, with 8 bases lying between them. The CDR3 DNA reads TGTGCCAGTAGTATATTAGCCTTCTATGGCTACACCTTC. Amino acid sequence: CASSILAFYGYTF.

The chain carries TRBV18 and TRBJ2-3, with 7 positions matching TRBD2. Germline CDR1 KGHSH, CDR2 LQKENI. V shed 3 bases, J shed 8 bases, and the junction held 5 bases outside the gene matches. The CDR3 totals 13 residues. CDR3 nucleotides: TGTGCCAGCTCACCGGGAGGGATCACTACGCAGTATTTT. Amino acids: CASSPGGITTQYF.

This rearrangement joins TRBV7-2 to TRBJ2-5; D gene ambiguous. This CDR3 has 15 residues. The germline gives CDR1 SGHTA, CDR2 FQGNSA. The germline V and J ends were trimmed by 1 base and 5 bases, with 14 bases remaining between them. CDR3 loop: CASSLGRKVLETQYF. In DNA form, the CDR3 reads TGTGCCAGCAGCTTAGGGCGAAAAGTTCTTGAGACCCAGTACTTC.

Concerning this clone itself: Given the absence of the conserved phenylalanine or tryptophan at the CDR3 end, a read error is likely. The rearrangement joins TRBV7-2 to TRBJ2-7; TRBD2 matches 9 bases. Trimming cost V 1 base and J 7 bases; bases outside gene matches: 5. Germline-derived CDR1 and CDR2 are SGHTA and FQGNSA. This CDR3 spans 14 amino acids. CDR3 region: CASSLVAGAREQYL. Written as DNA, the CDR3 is TGTGCCAGCAGCTTAGTAGCGGGAGCTCGGGAGCAGTACCTC.

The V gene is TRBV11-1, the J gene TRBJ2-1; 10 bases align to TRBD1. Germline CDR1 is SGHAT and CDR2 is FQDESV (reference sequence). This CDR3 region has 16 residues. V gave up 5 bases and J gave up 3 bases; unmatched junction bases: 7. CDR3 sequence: CASSREGQGRYNEQFF. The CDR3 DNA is TGTGCCAGCAGCCGTGAGGGACAGGGGCGCTACAATGAGCAGTTCTTC.

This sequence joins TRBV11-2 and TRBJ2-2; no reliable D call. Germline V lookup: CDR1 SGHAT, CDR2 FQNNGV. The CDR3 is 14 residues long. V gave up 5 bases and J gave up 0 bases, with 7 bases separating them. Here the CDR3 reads CASSTLANTGELFF. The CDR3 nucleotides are TGTGCCAGCAGCACATTGGCGAACACCGGGGAGCTGTTTTTT.

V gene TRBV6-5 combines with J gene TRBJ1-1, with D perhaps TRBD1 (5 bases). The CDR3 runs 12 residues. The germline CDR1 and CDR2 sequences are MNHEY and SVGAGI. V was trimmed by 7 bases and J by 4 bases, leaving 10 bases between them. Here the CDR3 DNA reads TGTGCCAGCAATGGGGGGGGCACTGAAGCTTTCTTT. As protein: CASNGGGTEAFF.

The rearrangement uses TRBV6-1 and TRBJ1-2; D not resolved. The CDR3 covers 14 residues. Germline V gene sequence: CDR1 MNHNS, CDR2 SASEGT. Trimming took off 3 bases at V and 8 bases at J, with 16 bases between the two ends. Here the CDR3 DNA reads TGTGCCAGCAGTGAGACTCCAGGAGTGGGAGGCTACACCTTC. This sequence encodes CASSETPGVGGYTF.

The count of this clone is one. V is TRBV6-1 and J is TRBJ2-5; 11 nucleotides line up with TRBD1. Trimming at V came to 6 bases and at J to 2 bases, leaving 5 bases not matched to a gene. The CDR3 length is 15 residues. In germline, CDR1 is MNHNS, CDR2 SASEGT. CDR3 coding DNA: TGTGCCAGCAGACAGGGACAGGGGGTACAAGAGACCCAGTACTTC. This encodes CASRQGQGVQETQYF.

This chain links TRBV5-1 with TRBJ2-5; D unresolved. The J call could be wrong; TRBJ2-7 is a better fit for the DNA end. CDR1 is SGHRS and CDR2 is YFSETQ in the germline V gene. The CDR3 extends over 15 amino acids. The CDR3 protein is CASSLDSMGPYEQYF. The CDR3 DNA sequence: TGCGCCAGCAGCTTGGATAGCATGGGCCCCTACGAGCAGTACTTC.

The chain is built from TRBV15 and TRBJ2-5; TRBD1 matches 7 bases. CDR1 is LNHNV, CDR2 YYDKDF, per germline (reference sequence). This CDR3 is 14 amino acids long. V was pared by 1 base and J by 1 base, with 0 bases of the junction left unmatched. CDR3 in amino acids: CATSRGDSQETQYF. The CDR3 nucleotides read TGTGCCACCAGCAGAGGGGACAGCCAAGAGACCCAGTACTTC.

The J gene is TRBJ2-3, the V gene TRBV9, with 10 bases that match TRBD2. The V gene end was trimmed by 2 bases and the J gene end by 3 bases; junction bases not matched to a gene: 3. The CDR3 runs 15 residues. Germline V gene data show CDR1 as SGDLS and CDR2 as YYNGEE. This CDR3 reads CASSVGTSVTDTQYF. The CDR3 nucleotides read TGTGCCAGCAGCGTGGGGACTAGCGTAACAGATACGCAGTATTTT.